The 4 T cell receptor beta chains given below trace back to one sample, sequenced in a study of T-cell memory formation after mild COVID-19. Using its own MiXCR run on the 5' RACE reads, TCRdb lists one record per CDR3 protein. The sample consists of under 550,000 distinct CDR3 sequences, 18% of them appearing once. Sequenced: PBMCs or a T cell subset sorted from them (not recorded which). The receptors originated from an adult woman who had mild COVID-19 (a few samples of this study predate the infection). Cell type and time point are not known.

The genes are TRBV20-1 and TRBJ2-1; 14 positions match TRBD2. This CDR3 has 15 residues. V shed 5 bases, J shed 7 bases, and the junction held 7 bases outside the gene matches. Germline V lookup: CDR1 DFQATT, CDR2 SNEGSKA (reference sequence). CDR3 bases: TGCAGTGCTCCCCGGACTAGCGGGAGGAGGAATGAGCAGTTCTTC. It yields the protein CSAPRTSGRRNEQFF.

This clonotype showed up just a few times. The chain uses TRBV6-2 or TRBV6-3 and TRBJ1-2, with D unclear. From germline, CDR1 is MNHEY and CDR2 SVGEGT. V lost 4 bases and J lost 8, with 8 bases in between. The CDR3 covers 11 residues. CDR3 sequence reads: CASSSNGGYTF. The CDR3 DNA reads TGTGCCAGCAGTTCAAACGGAGGCTACACCTTC.

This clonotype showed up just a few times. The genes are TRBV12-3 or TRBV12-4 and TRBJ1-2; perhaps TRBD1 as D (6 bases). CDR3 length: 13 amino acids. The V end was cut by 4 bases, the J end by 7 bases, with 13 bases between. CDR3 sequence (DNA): TGTGCCAGCAGTTCTACAGGGCATAGTGGCTACACCTTC. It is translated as CASSSTGHSGYTF.

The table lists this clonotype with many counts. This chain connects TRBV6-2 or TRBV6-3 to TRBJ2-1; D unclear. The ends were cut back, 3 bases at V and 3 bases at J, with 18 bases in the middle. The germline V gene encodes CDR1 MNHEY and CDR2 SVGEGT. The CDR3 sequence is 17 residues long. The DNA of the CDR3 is TGTGCCAGCAGTTATTCCCGGGCCACCTCGCTCTACAATGAGCAGTTCTTC. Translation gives CASSYSRATSLYNEQFF.